Each of the 19 T cell receptor beta chains below was sequenced from the same sample in a study of blood T cell repertoires in COVID-19. Libraries were prepared by immunoSEQ multiplex PCR; TCRdb keeps only in-frame clonotypes and omits some of them. This repertoire shows under 250,000 clones, about 93% found once; its top ten account for 0.75% to 1%. Material for sequencing was peripheral blood. Source of these receptors: a man aged 55 to 69 with COVID-19, enrolled during active disease.

This clone was detected only a few times. The chain is built from TRBV28 and TRBJ2-7; TRBD1 might be the D (6 bases). This CDR3 is built from 12 residues. V lost 5 bases and J 4 bases, leaving 9 bases between the germline ends. Germline lookup yields CDR1 MDHEN and CDR2 SYDVKM. The CDR3 spells CASSRRGYEQYF. Here the CDR3 DNA reads TGTGCCAGCAGTCGCAGGGGTTACGAGCAGTACTTC.

This sequence joins TRBV4-1 and TRBJ1-3; the match to TRBD1 covers 8 bases. Germline V gives CDR1 MGHRA, CDR2 YSYEKL. This CDR3 spans 15 amino acids. V shed 5 bases, J shed 2 bases, and the junction held 5 bases outside the gene matches. The CDR3, as DNA: TGCGCCAGCAGCAGTCCGGACAGGGCTGGAAACACCATATATTTT. Translation gives CASSSPDRAGNTIYF.

V gene TRBV28 combines with J gene TRBJ2-3; 10 bases are a match to TRBD1. V was pared by 5 bases and J by 1 base, with 9 bases of the junction left unmatched. This CDR3 region has 17 residues. CDR1 is MDHEN, CDR2 SYDVKM, per germline. The CDR3 loop is CASSPPIGTGGTDTQYF. In nucleotides, the CDR3 is TGTGCCAGCAGTCCACCCATAGGGACAGGGGGCACAGATACGCAGTATTTT.

The chain couples TRBV7-8 to TRBJ2-7; 8 nucleotides agree with TRBD2. The CDR3 is 15 amino acids. Germline trimming cut 2 bases from V and 2 bases from J; bases unmatched to any gene: 5. Germline V gene sequence: CDR1 SGHVS, CDR2 FQNEAQ. CDR3: CASSLITSGTYEQYF. The CDR3 DNA reads as TGTGCCAGCAGCTTAATAACTAGCGGTACCTACGAGCAGTACTTC.

The rearrangement uses TRBV7-8 and TRBJ1-5, with TRBD1 as a possible D gene (5 bases). Trimming removed 5 bases at V and 3 bases at J, with 8 bases between. This CDR3 has 13 residues. Looked up from germline, CDR1 is SGHVS and CDR2 is FQNEAQ. The CDR3 DNA reads TGTGCCAGCAGCCGACAGTTCAATCAGCCCCAGCATTTT. Translating gives CASSRQFNQPQHF. Complete variable domain (other parts from reference TRBV7-8 and TRBJ1-5): GAGVSQSPRYKVAKRGQDVALRCDPISGHVSLFWYQQALGQGPEFLTYFQNEAQLDKSGLPSDRFFAERPEGSVSTLKIQRTQQEDSAVYLCASSRQFNQPQHFGDGTRLSIL.

This sequence joins TRBV28 and TRBJ2-3; 7 bases agree with TRBD2. J lost 6 bases, V lost 6 bases, and 6 bases had no gene match. This CDR3 region has 13 residues. Per the germline V gene, CDR1 is MDHEN and CDR2 is SYDVKM. CDR3 region: CASSPTSKDTQYF. In DNA form, the CDR3 reads TGTGCCAGCAGCCCGACTAGCAAGGATACGCAGTATTTT.

The chain joins TRBV3-1 (or the pseudogene TRBV3-2) to TRBJ1-2; a possible D gene is TRBD1 (6 bases). The germline V gene has CDR1 LGHDT and CDR2 YNNKEL (reference sequence). The CDR3 totals 15 residues. V dropped 0 bases and J dropped 7 bases, with 15 bases sitting between them. CDR3 residues: CASSQDFQGIGGYTF. CDR3 bases: TGTGCCAGCAGCCAAGACTTTCAGGGGATCGGTGGCTACACCTTC.

V and J are TRBV5-1 and TRBJ2-5; weak D call: TRBD2 (6 bases). The CDR3 has 15 amino acids. V was trimmed by 3 bases and J by 2 bases, leaving 14 bases between them. In germline, CDR1 is SGHRS, CDR2 YFSETQ. CDR3 sequence: CASSSPGSGQETQYF. CDR3 coding DNA: TGCGCCAGCAGCTCCCCGGGTAGCGGACAAGAGACCCAGTACTTC.

V is TRBV5-1 and J is TRBJ2-1; 11 bases fit TRBD1. Germline V gene sequence: CDR1 SGHRS, CDR2 YFSETQ. The CDR3 length is 16 residues. Trimming removed 4 bases from V and 3 bases from J; junction bases left unmatched: 6. The CDR3 here is CASSPGGTGGYNEQFF. The CDR3 DNA sequence: TGCGCCAGCAGCCCTGGGGGGACAGGGGGCTACAATGAGCAGTTCTTC.

The chain has TRBV25-1 and TRBJ2-7; no definite D call. From germline, CDR1 is MGHDK and CDR2 SYGVNS. Trimming removed 3 bases from V and 2 bases from J, with 5 bases in between. CDR3 length: 12 residues. CDR3 bases: TGTGCCAGCAGTGACAGTCCCTACGAGCAGTACTTC. Translation gives CASSDSPYEQYF.

The table lists this clone with a few counts. The chain employs TRBV7-2 and TRBJ2-1; 8 bases line up with TRBD2. The junction had 8 bases not matched to a gene; V was cut back by 7 bases and J by 9 bases. Per the germline V gene, CDR1 is SGHTA and CDR2 is FQGNSA. The CDR3 is 13 amino acids. The CDR3 DNA follows: TGTGCCAGCAAAGCCCGGACTAGCTCTGAGCAGTTCTTC. The encoded protein is CASKARTSSEQFF.

The genes are TRBV24-1 and TRBJ2-1, with 11 bases that match TRBD2. Germline V gene lookup returns CDR1 KGHDR and CDR2 SFDVKD. This CDR3 spans 16 amino acids. With 4 bases clipped from V and 4 bases from J, the junction kept 5 bases outside the gene matches. For the CDR3, the DNA is TGTGCCACCAGTGAGTCGACTAGCGGGAATTACAATGAGCAGTTCTTC. It codes for CATSESTSGNYNEQFF.

The count of this clone is one. The chain links TRBV30 to TRBJ2-3, with 7 nucleotides matching TRBD2. The V segment lost 3 bases and the J segment 8 bases; nucleotides outside the gene matches: 5. The CDR3 consists of 12 residues. In germline, CDR1 is GTSNPN, CDR2 SVGIG (reference sequence). CDR3 amino acids: CAWRWGEGTQYF. The DNA of the CDR3 is TGTGCCTGGAGGTGGGGGGAGGGTACGCAGTATTTT.

Of note for this clone: An end of the junction does not agree with germline; a read error may underlie this. V usage is TRBV30 and J usage is TRBJ1-3; weak D call: TRBD1 (5 bases). The CDR3 length is 13 residues. Germline V gene sequence: CDR1 GTSNPN, CDR2 SVGIG (reference sequence). The chain's CDR3 is CAWSVYRRQPLDF. The CDR3 DNA sequence: TGTGCCTGGAGCGTATACAGGAGACAGCCCTTGGATTTT.

A remark on this clone: The same CDR3 can be traced to other DNA sequences in this sample. The rearrangement uses TRBV29-1 and TRBJ2-2; 9 nucleotides line up with TRBD1. Looked up from germline, CDR1 is SQVTM and CDR2 is ANQGSEA. V was clipped by 7 bases and J by 1 base; unmatched bases: 1. This CDR3 has 13 residues. CDR3 in DNA: TGCAGCGCGGGACAGGGGAACACCGGGGAGCTGTTTTTT. Translation gives CSAGQGNTGELFF.

This sequence joins TRBV7-2 and TRBJ1-1; TRBD1 matches 12 bases. V shed 5 bases and J 0 bases; nucleotides not matched to a gene: 10. Germline V CDR1 and CDR2: SGHTA, FQGNSA. This CDR3 has 18 amino acids. The CDR3, as DNA: TGTGCCAGCAGCGCTATACGTGGGACAGGGGGCATGAACACTGAAGCTTTCTTT. Translated, it gives CASSAIRGTGGMNTEAFF.

J is TRBJ2-7 and V is TRBV19; 8 bases match TRBD1. V shed 5 bases and J 3 bases; nucleotides not matched to a gene: 6. The length of the CDR3 is 14 residues. Germline assignment: CDR1 LNHDA and CDR2 SQIVND (reference sequence). The CDR3 loop reads CASSGRTGLYEQYF. The CDR3 coding sequence is TGTGCCAGTAGTGGACGGACAGGGCTCTACGAGCAGTACTTC.

The chain carries TRBV19 and TRBJ2-5; tentatively, D is TRBD1 (5 bases). The germline V and J ends were trimmed by 0 bases and 1 base, with 12 bases remaining between them. CDR1 is LNHDA, CDR2 SQIVND, per germline (reference sequence). The CDR3 length is 16 residues. The CDR3 nucleotides are TGTGCCAGTAGTATAGATAGAAGGGGCCCCCAAGAGACCCAGTACTTC. Translation gives CASSIDRRGPQETQYF.

The chain joins TRBV30 to TRBJ1-2; D possibly corresponds to TRBD1 (5 bases). Germline CDR1 reads GTSNPN; CDR2 reads SVGIG (reference sequence). Trimming removed 4 bases at V and 10 bases at J, with 22 bases between. The CDR3 is made up of 14 amino acids. CDR3 sequence: CAWTHSGRGTDYTF. In DNA form, the CDR3 reads TGTGCCTGGACCCATTCGGGGCGGGGCACCGACTACACCTTC.